A selection of T cell receptor beta chains follows, all from one sample in a study of OX40 agonist ivuxolimab in advanced cancers. Sequencing was performed with immunoSEQ multiplex PCR; in TCRdb, only in-frame clones are kept and a portion is missing. The sample yields tens of thousands of clones, 75% to 90% seen once. The sequences come from CD4+ or CD8+ T cells sorted from blood, collected in a trial of the OX40 agonist ivuxolimab. The origin of the receptors is an adult with an advanced solid tumor such as melanoma, head and neck, liver or kidney cancer. Both conserved end residues are part of each CDR3. D genes are given only for firm matches. The listing skips clone size in some rows; elsewhere it reads once, few, many or a size class.

v_gene: TRBV10-3
d_gene: .
j_gene: TRBJ2-5
abundance: .
CDR3nt: TGTGCCATCGGAAATCAAGGGGAGCAGTACTTC
CDR3aa: CAIGNQGEQYF

v_gene: TRBV19
d_gene: .
j_gene: TRBJ1-2
abundance: .
CDR3nt: TGTGCCAGTAGGGCGGTCGACAGGAGCAACTATGGCTACACCTTC
CDR3aa: CASRAVDRSNYGYTF

v_gene: TRBV4-1
d_gene: .
j_gene: TRBJ2-1
abundance: .
CDR3nt: TGCGCCAGCAGCCAAGACTGGGTGCGGAACAATGAGCAGTTCTTC
CDR3aa: CASSQDWVRNNEQFF

v_gene: TRBV7-2
d_gene: .
j_gene: TRBJ1-5
abundance: .
CDR3nt: TGTGCCAGCAGTCCGGACGGGGTGAATCAGCCCCAGCATTTT
CDR3aa: CASSPDGVNQPQHF

v_gene: TRBV2
d_gene: TRBD1
j_gene: TRBJ1-6
abundance: .
CDR3nt: TGTGCCAGCCAGGGACAGGCGAGCTCCTATAATTCACCCCTCCACTTT
CDR3aa: CASQGQASSYNSPLHF

v_gene: TRBV19
d_gene: .
j_gene: TRBJ1-4
abundance: .
CDR3nt: TGTGCCAGTAGTTTCTCAACTAATGAAAAACTGTTTTTT
CDR3aa: CASSFSTNEKLFF

v_gene: TRBV7-7
d_gene: .
j_gene: TRBJ2-5
abundance: .
CDR3nt: TGTGCTAGCAGCTCTGCCGGGATCCAAGAGACCCAGTACTTC
CDR3aa: CASSSAGIQETQYF

v_gene: TRBV13
d_gene: .
j_gene: TRBJ1-2
abundance: .
CDR3nt: TGTGCCAGCAGCTTAGCTCTTCTGGCAGACCGTAACTATGGCTACACCTTC
CDR3aa: CASSLALLADRNYGYTF

v_gene: TRBV19
d_gene: TRBD1
j_gene: TRBJ1-1
abundance: few
CDR3nt: TGTGCCAGTAGTGAACAGGGGGGCCCCACTGAAGCTTTCTTT
CDR3aa: CASSEQGGPTEAFF

v_gene: TRBV18
d_gene: TRBD2
j_gene: TRBJ2-1
abundance: .
CDR3nt: TGTGCCAGCTCACCCCCCGGACTAGCGGGAGGAAACAATGAGCAGTTCTTC
CDR3aa: CASSPPGLAGGNNEQFF

v_gene: TRBV5-6
d_gene: .
j_gene: TRBJ1-1
abundance: .
CDR3nt: TGTGCCAGCAGCTTGGCCTTAGGGAACACTGAAGCTTTCTTT
CDR3aa: CASSLALGNTEAFF

v_gene: TRBV27
d_gene: TRBD2
j_gene: TRBJ2-7
abundance: .
CDR3nt: TGTGCCAGCAGTCGATCCCTGCCGTATAGCGGGGGGCCGTCCTACGAGCAGTACTTC
CDR3aa: CASSRSLPYSGGPSYEQYF

v_gene: TRBV14
d_gene: .
j_gene: TRBJ2-3
abundance: once
CDR3nt: TGTGCCAGCAGCCGCCAACCCGGGAGTGGAGATACGCAGTATTTT
CDR3aa: CASSRQPGSGDTQYF

v_gene: TRBV11-1
d_gene: .
j_gene: TRBJ2-7
abundance: once
CDR3nt: TGTGCCAGCCTCGAGCAGGGAGTCCACGAGCAGTACTTC
CDR3aa: CASLEQGVHEQYF

v_gene: TRBV11-3
d_gene: .
j_gene: TRBJ2-3
abundance: .
CDR3nt: TGTGCCAGCAGCTTACGTAGCGGCACAGATACGCAGTATTTT
CDR3aa: CASSLRSGTDTQYF

v_gene: TRBV15
d_gene: .
j_gene: TRBJ1-1
abundance: .
CDR3nt: TGTGCCGCTGGCCCTGGGGCGCGGGTTACTGAAGCTTTCTTT
CDR3aa: CAAGPGARVTEAFF

v_gene: TRBV28
d_gene: .
j_gene: TRBJ2-1
abundance: .
CDR3nt: TGTGCCAGCACCCTCACCCAACTAGCAATCCATGAGCAGTTCTTC
CDR3aa: CASTLTQLAIHEQFF

v_gene: TRBV7-9
d_gene: .
j_gene: TRBJ1-1
abundance: .
CDR3nt: TGTGCCAGCAGCTTAGCGCAGGGGAACACTGAAGCTTTCTTT
CDR3aa: CASSLAQGNTEAFF

v_gene: TRBV9
d_gene: .
j_gene: TRBJ2-2
abundance: .
CDR3nt: TGTGCCAGCAGCCCCAGGTTCGGGGAGCTGTTTTTT
CDR3aa: CASSPRFGELFF

v_gene: TRBV7-9
d_gene: .
j_gene: TRBJ1-1
abundance: .
CDR3nt: TGTGCCAGCAGCTGGAAGGATATGGGGACTGAAGCTTTCTTT
CDR3aa: CASSWKDMGTEAFF

v_gene: TRBV9
d_gene: TRBD2
j_gene: TRBJ2-3
abundance: .
CDR3nt: TGTGCCAGCAGCGTAGGGGTAGCGGGAGGTATCTCAGATACGCAGTATTTT
CDR3aa: CASSVGVAGGISDTQYF

v_gene: TRBV6-5
d_gene: .
j_gene: TRBJ2-2
abundance: once
CDR3nt: TGTGCCAGCAGTTACTCTCGTGCGAACACCGGGGAGCTGTTTTTT
CDR3aa: CASSYSRANTGELFF

v_gene: TRBV7-8
d_gene: .
j_gene: TRBJ1-1
abundance: .
CDR3nt: TGTGCCAGCAGCTTAGGGTCAGGGTTTCTAGCTTTCTTT
CDR3aa: CASSLGSGFLAFF

v_gene: TRBV6-1
d_gene: .
j_gene: TRBJ1-1
abundance: .
CDR3nt: TGTGCCAGCAGTGAAGCAAGGACAGCTGGCACTGAAGCTTTCTTT
CDR3aa: CASSEARTAGTEAFF

v_gene: TRBV18
d_gene: .
j_gene: TRBJ2-1
abundance: .
CDR3nt: TGTGCCAGCTCACCGGGTCTATACAATGAGCAGTTCTTC
CDR3aa: CASSPGLYNEQFF

v_gene: TRBV10-3
d_gene: .
j_gene: TRBJ1-6
abundance: .
CDR3nt: TGTGCCATCAGTGAGAGGGGGAAATCACCCCTCCACTTT
CDR3aa: CAISERGKSPLHF

v_gene: TRBV19
d_gene: .
j_gene: TRBJ1-2
abundance: once
CDR3nt: TGTGCCAGTAGTATAGATCGTCGTGGGCCTGGCTACACCTTC
CDR3aa: CASSIDRRGPGYTF

v_gene: TRBV7-2
d_gene: TRBD1
j_gene: TRBJ2-7
abundance: .
CDR3nt: TGTGCCAGCAGCTTAGATTGGGGACAGGGTTACGAGCAGTACTTC
CDR3aa: CASSLDWGQGYEQYF

v_gene: TRBV7-9
d_gene: .
j_gene: TRBJ1-1
abundance: .
CDR3nt: TGTGCCAGCAGCTCGAGGACGGTGAACACTGAAGCTTTCTTT
CDR3aa: CASSSRTVNTEAFF